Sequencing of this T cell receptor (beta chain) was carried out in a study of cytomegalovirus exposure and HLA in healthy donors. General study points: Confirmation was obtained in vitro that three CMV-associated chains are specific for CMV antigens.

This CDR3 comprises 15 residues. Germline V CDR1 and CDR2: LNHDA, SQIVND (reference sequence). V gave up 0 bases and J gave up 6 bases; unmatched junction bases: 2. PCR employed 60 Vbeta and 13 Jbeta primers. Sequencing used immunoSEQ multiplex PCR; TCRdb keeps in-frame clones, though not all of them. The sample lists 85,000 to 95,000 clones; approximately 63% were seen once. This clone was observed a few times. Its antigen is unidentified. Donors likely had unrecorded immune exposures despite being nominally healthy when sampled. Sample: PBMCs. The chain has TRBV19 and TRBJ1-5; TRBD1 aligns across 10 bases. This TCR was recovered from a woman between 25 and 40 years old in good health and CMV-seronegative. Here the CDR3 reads CASSIETGGFQPQHF. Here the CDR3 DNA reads TGTGCCAGTAGTATAGAGACAGGGGGCTTTCAGCCCCAGCATTTT.